Listed below are T cell receptor beta chains from one sample, sequenced in a study of cytomegalovirus exposure and HLA in healthy donors. Profiled with immunoSEQ multiplex PCR; TCRdb holds only in-frame clones, not every one. Among roughly 120,000 clones listed, 75% to 85% were seen once. The specimen was PBMCs. The origin of the receptors is a male donor in good health and CMV-seronegative. The CDR3 runs from the conserved cysteine through the conserved F or W. Each record gives: D gene, V gene, clone size, J gene, CDR3 DNA, CDR3 protein. D genes are given only for firm matches. Some rows mark clone size as missing; the rest say once, few, many or name a class of expanded clone.

NA	TRBV11-2	NA	TRBJ2-6	TGTGCCAGCAGCTTTGGTTCTGGGGCCAACGGCCTGACTTTC	CASSFGSGANGLTF
NA	TRBV7-9	NA	TRBJ2-1	TGTGCCAGCAGCCACCCCCTGGGGAGCGGCAATGAGCAGTTCTTC	CASSHPLGSGNEQFF
TRBD1	TRBV19	NA	TRBJ1-1	TGTGCCAGTAGTATAATAGGACAGGGGGCCCAGAACACTGAAGCTTTCTTT	CASSIIGQGAQNTEAFF
TRBD2	TRBV9	few	TRBJ2-1	TGTGCCAGCAGCGTAGATCCAGCGGGAGGGGTTGTGGGTGAGCAGTTCTTC	CASSVDPAGGVVGEQFF
NA	TRBV7-2	NA	TRBJ1-1	TGTGCCAGCAGCCTAACGACGGGGAACACTGAAGCTTTCTTT	CASSLTTGNTEAFF
NA	TRBV4-3	NA	TRBJ2-3	TGCGCCAGCAGCCGCCTAAGGGCGCGGGACGGCACAGATACGCAGTATTTT	CASSRLRARDGTDTQYF
NA	TRBV28	NA	TRBJ2-6	TGTGCCAGCAGTACCTCGGCAGAGGCTGGGGCCAACGTCCTGACTTTC	CASSTSAEAGANVLTF
NA	TRBV7-2	NA	TRBJ1-5	TGTGCCAGCAGCTTGCAGGGAAATCAGGGCAATCAGCCCCAGCATTTT	CASSLQGNQGNQPQHF
NA	TRBV6-5	NA	TRBJ1-1	TGTGCCAGCAGGGAGGTACAGGGTTTGGGTGAAGCTTTCTTT	CASREVQGLGEAFF
NA	TRBV27	NA	TRBJ2-7	TGTGCCAGCTTCGGAGGAGACTACGAGCAGTACTTC	CASFGGDYEQYF
TRBD1	TRBV27	NA	TRBJ1-4	TGTGCCAGCAGTTTAGGGACAGGGGATGAAAAACTGTTTTTT	CASSLGTGDEKLFF
TRBD2	TRBV6-4	NA	TRBJ2-5	TGTGCCAGCAGTGAAGGGGAACTAGCGGGGCAAGAGACCCAGTACTTC	CASSEGELAGQETQYF
NA	TRBV21-1	NA	TRBJ2-1	TGTGCCAGCGCTTGTTCTAGCGGGCTCCACGGGTACAATGAGCAGTTCTTC	CASACSSGLHGYNEQFF
NA	TRBV4-1	NA	TRBJ1-5	TGCGCCAGCAGCCAACAGGGTTTCGATCAGCCCCAGCATTTT	CASSQQGFDQPQHF
NA	TRBV12-5	NA	TRBJ2-1	TGTGCTAGTGCCGAAGCGGTCTCCTACAATGAGCAGTTCTTC	CASAEAVSYNEQFF
TRBD1	TRBV15	once	TRBJ2-7	TGTGCCACCAGCAGAGAGACAGGGGGCATCTACGAGCAGTACTTC	CATSRETGGIYEQYF
TRBD2	TRBV29-1	NA	TRBJ2-7	TGCAGCGTTGTACTAGCGAGCTCCTACGAGCAGTACTTC	CSVVLASSYEQYF
NA	TRBV27	few	TRBJ2-1	TGTGCCAGCAGTTGGACTAGAGGGGGAGGTGGCAATGAGCAGTTCTTC	CASSWTRGGGGNEQFF